The source of this T cell receptor beta chain is a study of T cell responses to AZD1222 COVID-19 vaccine. Overall study results and limits: Across spike, vaccine-associated CD4 TCRs were found, dominant at 160-218 and 743-854.

As regards this clone: The target antigen is unknown.

Produced via immunoSEQ multiplex PCR; TCRdb's table is partial and in-frame only. This table holds about 120,000 clones, approximately 83% found once. The CDR3 is 14 amino acids. Trimming cost V 5 bases and J 6 bases; bases outside gene matches: 5. The germline V gene has CDR1 WNHNN and CDR2 SYGVQD (reference sequence). This sequence was found in an adult in good health. The chain is built from TRBV10-1 and TRBJ2-4; TRBD1 matches at 9 bases. The material sequenced was peripheral blood, taken on day 0 of MenACWY control vaccination. CDR3 sequence reads: CASSRQGEGNIQYF. Written as DNA, the CDR3 is TGCGCCAGCAGTAGACAGGGGGAGGGAAACATTCAGTACTTC.